The clone carrying this TCR beta chain was detected only a few times. Antigen: not known. The sample originates from a study of response to subunit inactivated influenza vaccine. Whole-study results and caveats: Each seasonal flu vaccination may recruit only limited new T cells, authors suggested.

MiXCR, run by TCRdb on the RT-PCR reads, gives a single entry per CDR3 protein. The table records about 520,000 distinct CDR3 sequences, approximately 7.3% of them present only once. The germline CDR1 and CDR2 sequences are SQVTM and ANQGSEA. The CDR3 consists of 15 residues. The trim removed 1 base at V and 1 base at J, leaving 6 bases unmatched. This TCR was sampled from a man aged 50 to 75 who received an inactivated influenza vaccine. The sample was PBMCs from blood, taken less than 30 months after vaccination. This chain joins TRBV29-1 and TRBJ2-7, with 8 bases matching TRBD1. For the CDR3, the DNA is TGCAGCGTTGAAGTGATGCAGGGGGCGTCCTACGAGCAGTACTTC. Its protein is CSVEVMQGASYEQYF.